The 27 T cell receptor beta chains presented below share a single source sample, sequenced in a study of graft-versus-host responses after intestinal transplantation. Processing of graft tissue released intraepithelial and lamina propria lymphocytes. Generated by immunoSEQ multiplex PCR, the TCRdb table keeps only in-frame clones and is missing some. The sample has 50,000 to 75,000 clones, approximately 91% seen once. Sequenced material: ileum tissue, taken more than 350 days after transplant. All receptors derive from a human patient who received an intestinal transplant, so some T cells may come from the graft donor.

The rearrangement uses TRBV2 and TRBJ2-1; D unclear. This CDR3 is built from 16 residues. Per the germline V gene, CDR1 is SNHLY and CDR2 is FYNNEI. The V gene lost 6 bases and the J gene lost 0 bases, with 15 bases spanning the gap. CDR3 DNA sequence: TGTGCCAGCAGCGACCCGGACCCTAGCTCCTACAATGAGCAGTTCTTC. Its protein product is CASSDPDPSSYNEQFF.

V usage is TRBV5-1 and J usage is TRBJ2-1, with 11 bases that match TRBD2. Germline loops: CDR1 SGHRS, CDR2 YFSETQ. This CDR3 region has 15 residues. V trimming: 6 bases; J trimming: 4 bases; junction bases outside the gene matches: 6. CDR3 region: CASIKGTSGYNEQFF. CDR3 nucleotide sequence: TGCGCCAGCATTAAAGGGACTAGCGGTTACAATGAGCAGTTCTTC.

About this clone: One end of the junction is discordant with germline, which a read error may explain. The chain links TRBV2 to TRBJ1-1; maybe TRBD1 (5 bases). This CDR3 comprises 12 residues. Germline V gene data show CDR1 as SNHLY and CDR2 as FYNNEI. CDR3 coding DNA: TGTGCCAGCAGCGAAGGGGACGGTGAAGCTTTCTTT. Its protein product is CASSEGDGEAFF.

The DNA of the CDR3 is TGTGCCAGTAGTATGAATGGGTTCAATCAGCCCCAGCATTTT. Protein: CASSMNGFNQPQHF. The rearrangement links TRBV19 to TRBJ1-5; D ambiguous. Germline CDR1 reads LNHDA; CDR2 reads SQIVND (reference sequence). CDR3 size: 14 residues. V was cut by 3 bases and J by 3 bases, with 9 bases left in between.

The gene calls are TRBV7-3 and TRBJ1-2; D not certain. Germline V gives CDR1 SGHTA, CDR2 FQGTGA. The CDR3 extends over 13 amino acids. Trimming took 2 bases from V and 4 from J, leaving 8 bases between them. The CDR3 region is CASSLENFYGYTF. The DNA for the CDR3 is TGTGCCAGCAGCTTAGAAAACTTCTATGGCTACACCTTC.

This chain links TRBV11-2 with TRBJ2-1; the D is unclear. Germline loops: CDR1 SGHAT, CDR2 FQNNGV. CDR3 length: 13 residues. V was shortened by 0 bases and J by 3 bases, with 3 bases between the two germline ends. In DNA, the CDR3 is TGTGCCAGCAGCTTAGAGATCTACAATGAGCAGTTCTTC. Protein product: CASSLEIYNEQFF.

The chain links TRBV7-2 to TRBJ2-7; TRBD2 aligns across 9 bases. In germline, CDR1 is SGHTA, CDR2 FQGNSA. The length of the CDR3 is 16 residues. Unmatched junction bases numbered 12, after V lost 4 bases and J lost 5 bases. CDR3 bases: TGTGCCAGCAGCTCCGACTCCCTAGCGGGATTAAACGAGCAGTACTTC. It is translated as CASSSDSLAGLNEQYF.

This sequence joins TRBV6-5 and TRBJ2-7, with 7 nucleotides matching TRBD2. The CDR3 is 15 residues long. Germline CDR1 reads MNHEY; CDR2 reads SVGAGI. The V gene end was trimmed by 6 bases and the J gene end by 0 bases; junction bases not matched to a gene: 8. The CDR3 bases are TGTGCCAGCAGCCTGCTAGCGGAAAGCTCCTACGAGCAGTACTTC. Translation: CASSLLAESSYEQYF.

This clone was seen a handful of times. The sample has other DNA sequences that encode this CDR3 too. The V and J genes are TRBV6-1 and TRBJ1-6, with 7 bases that match TRBD1. The CDR3 is 15 residues long. V lost 3 bases and J lost 6; bases outside the gene matches: 5. The germline V gene encodes CDR1 MNHNS and CDR2 SASEGT. CDR3 loop: CASSERGQLNSPLHF. DNA of the CDR3: TGTGCCAGCAGTGAGAGGGGACAGCTTAATTCACCCCTCCACTTT.

The V and J genes are TRBV2 and TRBJ1-5, with D tentatively TRBD1 (6 bases). Trimming cost V 6 bases and J 7 bases, with 16 bases left between them. This CDR3 contains 14 residues. Germline lookup yields CDR1 SNHLY and CDR2 FYNNEI. CDR3 nucleotide sequence: TGTGCCAGCAGCCTACAGGGAGGTATACAGCCCCAGCATTTT. It codes for CASSLQGGIQPQHF.

This rearrangement joins TRBV5-1 to TRBJ1-3, with TRBD1 as a possible D gene (5 bases). The ends were cut back, 4 bases at V and 0 bases at J, with 20 bases in the middle. This CDR3 is 18 amino acids long. Germline V gene lookup returns CDR1 SGHRS and CDR2 YFSETQ. The CDR3: CASSDGRAVRSSGNTIYF. The CDR3 DNA sequence: TGCGCCAGCAGCGACGGCAGGGCGGTCCGGAGCTCTGGAAACACCATATATTTT. Full variable domain (missing parts from reference TRBV5-1 and TRBJ1-3): KAGVTQTPRYLIKTRGQQVTLSCSPISGHRSVSWYQQTPGQGLQFLFEYFSETQRNKGNFPGRFSGRQFSNSRSEMNVSTLELGDSALYLCASSDGRAVRSSGNTIYFGEGSWLTVV.

This chain uses TRBV7-9 with TRBJ2-1; tentatively, D is TRBD1 (6 bases). The V and J ends lost 4 bases and 0 bases respectively, with 16 bases between them. The CDR3 sequence is 17 residues long. The germline V gene has CDR1 SEHNR and CDR2 FQNEAQ (reference sequence). CDR3 bases: TGTGCCAGCAGCTCCGTAACAGGGTACCTCTCCTACAATGAGCAGTTCTTC. Encoded protein: CASSSVTGYLSYNEQFF.

This chain links TRBV6-5 with TRBJ2-1, with D hard to call. With 2 bases removed from V and 5 bases from J, the gap between germline ends came to 7 bases. Germline CDR1 is MNHEY and CDR2 is SVGAGI. The CDR3 has 13 residues. The CDR3: CASSYGPNNEQFF. The CDR3, as DNA: TGTGCCAGCAGTTACGGGCCTAACAATGAGCAGTTCTTC.

In this sample, this clone is medium-sized. The chain recombines TRBV10-3 with TRBJ1-1; D not resolved. CDR1 and CDR2 from the germline V gene are ENHRY and SYGVKD. V shed 2 bases and J shed 0 bases, with 4 bases lying between them. CDR3 length: 13 amino acids. The chain's CDR3 is CAISEGMNTEAFF. Here the CDR3 DNA reads TGTGCCATCAGTGAGGGGATGAACACTGAAGCTTTCTTT.

The rearrangement joins TRBV11-3 to TRBJ2-5, with D possibly matching TRBD1 (5 bases). Germline assignment: CDR1 SGHNT and CDR2 YENEEA. Trimming removed 2 bases from V and 0 bases from J, with 7 bases in between. CDR3 length equals 14 residues. In DNA form, the CDR3 reads TGTGCCAGCAGCTTAAGACAGTACCAAGAGACCCAGTACTTC. Translation gives CASSLRQYQETQYF.

The table lists this clone with a few counts. The chain couples TRBV29-1 to TRBJ1-1; no definite D call. This CDR3 is 11 amino acids long. Germline V CDR1 and CDR2: SQVTM, ANQGSEA. The ends were cut back, 4 bases at V and 1 base at J, with 4 bases in the middle. The DNA of the CDR3 is TGCAGCGTTGGGAGGAACACTGAAGCTTTCTTT. Its translation: CSVGRNTEAFF.

The genes are TRBV4-1 and TRBJ1-5; no firm D call. Trimming cost V 0 bases and J 5 bases, with 11 bases left between them. This CDR3 region has 15 residues. Per the germline V gene, CDR1 is MGHRA and CDR2 is YSYEKL. In DNA form, the CDR3 reads TGCGCCAGCAGCCAAGAACCGGGGTTCTATCAGCCCCAGCATTTT. Residues: CASSQEPGFYQPQHF.

The chain recombines TRBV18 with TRBJ2-7, with D tentatively TRBD1 (5 bases). Deletions cut 3 bases from V and 7 bases from J, with 13 bases between. This CDR3 has 13 amino acids. Germline loops: CDR1 KGHSH, CDR2 LQKENI. CDR3 DNA sequence: TGTGCCAGCTCACCCCCCGCCCGACAGGAGCAGTACTTC. This sequence encodes CASSPPARQEQYF.

This clone was seen a single time. The CDR3, as DNA: TGTGCCAGCAGGGAGGGAGACAAGCAGTTCTTC. This encodes CASREGDKQFF. The rearrangement joins TRBV6-5 to TRBJ2-1; perhaps TRBD2 as D (6 bases). V shed 6 bases and J shed 11 bases, with 11 bases lying between them. Germline values: CDR1 MNHEY, CDR2 SVGAGI. The CDR3 consists of 11 residues.

The chain carries TRBV18 and TRBJ1-4; unclear D gene. Trimming removed 4 bases at V and 3 bases at J, with 12 bases between. This CDR3 region has 15 residues. Germline CDR1 KGHSH, CDR2 LQKENI. Here the CDR3 reads CASSRRALSNEKLFF. For the CDR3, the DNA is TGTGCCAGCTCACGACGGGCTCTTTCTAATGAAAAACTGTTTTTT.

V is TRBV10-2 and J is TRBJ1-1; a weak D match, TRBD1 (5 bases). Per germline, CDR1 WSHSY and CDR2 SAAADI. V shed 6 bases and J shed 0 bases, with 8 bases lying between them. The CDR3 runs to 13 residues. CDR3 residues: CASSRGMNTEAFF. CDR3 bases: TGCGCCAGCAGCCGGGGGATGAACACTGAAGCTTTCTTT.

The chain carries TRBV2 and TRBJ2-7; 11 bases are shared with TRBD2. CDR3 length: 15 residues. Germline-derived CDR1 and CDR2 are SNHLY and FYNNEI. Trimming cost V 3 bases and J 4 bases; bases outside gene matches: 5. In DNA, the CDR3 is TGTGCCAGCAGTGAGGGTCTAGCGGGGGGTTACGAGCAGTACTTC. Translating gives CASSEGLAGGYEQYF. Variable domain in full (rest from reference TRBV2 and TRBJ2-7): EPEVTQTPSHQVTQMGQEVILRCVPISNHLYFYWYRQILGQKVEFLVSFYNNEISEKSEIFDDQFSVERPDGSNFTLKIRSTKLEDSAMYFCASSEGLAGGYEQYFGPGTRLTVT.

The rearrangement joins TRBV4-2 to TRBJ2-6; no reliable D call. Germline CDR1 and CDR2: LGHNA and YNFKEQ. V lost 0 bases to trimming and J lost 0 bases, with 6 bases between them. This CDR3 region has 16 residues. The CDR3 sequence: CASSQDQDSGANVLTF. CDR3 in DNA: TGTGCCAGCAGCCAAGATCAGGACTCTGGGGCCAACGTCCTGACTTTC.

The chain carries TRBV6-5 and TRBJ2-5, with D uncertain. The germline V gene encodes CDR1 MNHEY and CDR2 SVGAGI. The CDR3 length is 11 residues. V gave up 4 bases and J gave up 5 bases, with 5 bases separating them. CDR3 in amino acids: CASSLKETQYF. For the CDR3, the DNA is TGTGCCAGCAGTTTAAAGGAGACCCAGTACTTC.

This sequence joins TRBV2 and TRBJ1-5; perhaps TRBD1 as D (6 bases). The V and J ends lost 7 bases and 7 bases respectively, with 17 bases between them. Germline CDR1 and CDR2: SNHLY and FYNNEI. The CDR3 spans 14 residues. In DNA form, the CDR3 reads TGTGCCAGCACAGGAGGGGGAGTTGGCCAGCCCCAGCATTTT. Translation: CASTGGGVGQPQHF.

The chain links TRBV11-2 to TRBJ1-6; D unclear. CDR3 length: 16 residues. Trimming pared 5 bases from V and 5 bases from J, leaving 16 bases between. Germline-derived CDR1 and CDR2 are SGHAT and FQNNGV. This chain's CDR3 is CASSKEGFRDNSPLHF. CDR3 DNA sequence: TGTGCCAGCAGCAAAGAAGGTTTTCGCGATAATTCACCCCTCCACTTT.

About this clone: Germline and junction disagree at one end, which may indicate a read error. The chain is built from TRBV5-1 and TRBJ2-5; possible D gene TRBD2, 6 bases. In germline, CDR1 is SGHRS, CDR2 YFSETQ. The CDR3 spans 11 residues. The CDR3 is CASSLDGGWHF. DNA for the CDR3: TGCGCCAGCAGCTTGGATGGAGGGTGGCACTTC.